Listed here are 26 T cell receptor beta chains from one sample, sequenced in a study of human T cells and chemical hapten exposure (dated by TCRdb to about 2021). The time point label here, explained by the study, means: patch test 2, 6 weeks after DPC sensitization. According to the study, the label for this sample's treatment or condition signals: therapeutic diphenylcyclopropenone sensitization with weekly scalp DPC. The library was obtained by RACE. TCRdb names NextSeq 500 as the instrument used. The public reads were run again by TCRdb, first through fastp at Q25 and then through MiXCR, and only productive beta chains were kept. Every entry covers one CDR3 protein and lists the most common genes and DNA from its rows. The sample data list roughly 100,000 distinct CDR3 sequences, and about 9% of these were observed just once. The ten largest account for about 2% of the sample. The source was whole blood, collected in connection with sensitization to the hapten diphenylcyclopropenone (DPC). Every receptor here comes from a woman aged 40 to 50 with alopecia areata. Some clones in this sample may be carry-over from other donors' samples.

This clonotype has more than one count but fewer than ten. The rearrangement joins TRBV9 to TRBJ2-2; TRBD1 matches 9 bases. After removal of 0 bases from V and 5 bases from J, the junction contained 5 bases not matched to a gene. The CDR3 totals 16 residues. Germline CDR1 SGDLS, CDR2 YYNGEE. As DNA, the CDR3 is TGTGCCAGCAGCGTAGGTGGGACAGGGTATACCGGGGAGCTGTTTTTT. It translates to CASSVGGTGYTGELFF.

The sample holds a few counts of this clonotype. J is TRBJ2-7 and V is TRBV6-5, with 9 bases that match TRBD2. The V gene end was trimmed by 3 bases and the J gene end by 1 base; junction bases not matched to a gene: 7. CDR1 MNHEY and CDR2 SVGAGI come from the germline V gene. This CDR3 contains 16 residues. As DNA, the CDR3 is TGTGCCAGCAGTTATTCCCCCGCGGGAGGGTCCTACGAGCAGTACTTC. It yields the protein CASSYSPAGGSYEQYF.

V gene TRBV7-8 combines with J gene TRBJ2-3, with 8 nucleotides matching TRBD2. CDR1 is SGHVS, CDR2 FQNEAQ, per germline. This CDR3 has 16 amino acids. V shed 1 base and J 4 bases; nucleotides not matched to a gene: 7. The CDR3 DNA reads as TGTGCCAGCAGCTTAGGTCCAGCGGGAGTGGCAGATACGCAGTATTTT. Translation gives CASSLGPAGVADTQYF.

The CDR3 bases are TGTGCCAGCACCCACGGACAGGGGGCGTATGGCTACACCTTC. It translates to CASTHGQGAYGYTF. This sequence joins TRBV28 and TRBJ1-2; 11 nucleotides agree with TRBD1. The CDR3 consists of 14 residues. V shed 7 bases, J shed 5 bases, and the junction held 6 bases outside the gene matches. The germline V gene has CDR1 MDHEN and CDR2 SYDVKM.

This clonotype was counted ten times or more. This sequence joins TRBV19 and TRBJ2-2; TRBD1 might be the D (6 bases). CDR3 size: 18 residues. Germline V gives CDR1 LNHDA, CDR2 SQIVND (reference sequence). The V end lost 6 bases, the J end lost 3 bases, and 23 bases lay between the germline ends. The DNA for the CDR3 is TGTGCCAGTAGCCCCGGCCGGGGATGGGGGCGCGACACCGGGGAGCTGTTTTTT. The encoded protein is CASSPGRGWGRDTGELFF. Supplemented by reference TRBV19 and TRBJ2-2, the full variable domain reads DGGITQSPKYLFRKEGQNVTLSCEQNLNHDAMYWYRQDPGQGLRLIYYSQIVNDFQKGDIAEGYSVSREKKESFPLTVTSAQKNPTAFYLCASSPGRGWGRDTGELFFGEGSRLTVL.

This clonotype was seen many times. The CDR3 loop is CASSLGDRVDTQYF. The CDR3 region has the DNA TGTGCCAGCAGTTTAGGTGACAGGGTCGATACGCAGTATTTT. The chain combines TRBV28 with TRBJ2-3, with 7 bases lining up with TRBD1. The junction had 5 bases not matched to a gene; V was cut back by 2 bases and J by 6 bases. This CDR3 spans 14 amino acids. Germline V gene data show CDR1 as MDHEN and CDR2 as SYDVKM.

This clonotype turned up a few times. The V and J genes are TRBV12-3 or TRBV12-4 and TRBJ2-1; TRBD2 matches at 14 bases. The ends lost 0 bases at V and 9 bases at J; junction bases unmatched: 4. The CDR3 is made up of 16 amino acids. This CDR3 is CASSLAVGLAGVEQFF. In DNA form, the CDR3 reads TGTGCCAGCAGTTTAGCGGTGGGACTAGCGGGAGTTGAGCAGTTCTTC.

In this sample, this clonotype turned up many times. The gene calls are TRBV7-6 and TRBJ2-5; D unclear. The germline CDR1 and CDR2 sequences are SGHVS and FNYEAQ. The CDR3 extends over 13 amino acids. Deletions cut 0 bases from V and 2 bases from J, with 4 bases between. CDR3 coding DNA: TGTGCCAGCAGCTTAGCCACTCAAGAGACCCAGTACTTC. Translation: CASSLATQETQYF.

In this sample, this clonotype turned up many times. This CDR3 is CASSQDRETQYF. The CDR3 DNA is TGTGCCAGCAGCCAAGATCGAGAGACCCAGTACTTC. This sequence joins TRBV3-1 and TRBJ2-5; no definite D call. The V gene lost 0 bases and the J gene lost 4 bases, with 3 bases spanning the gap. Germline CDR1 LGHDT, CDR2 YNNKEL (reference sequence). CDR3 length: 12 residues.

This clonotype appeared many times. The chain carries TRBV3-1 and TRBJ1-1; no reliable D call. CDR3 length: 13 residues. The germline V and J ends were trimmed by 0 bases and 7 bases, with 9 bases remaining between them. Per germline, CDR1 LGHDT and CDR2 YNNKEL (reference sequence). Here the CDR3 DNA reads TGTGCCAGCAGCCAAGATCACACGAGTGAAGCTTTCTTT. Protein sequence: CASSQDHTSEAFF.

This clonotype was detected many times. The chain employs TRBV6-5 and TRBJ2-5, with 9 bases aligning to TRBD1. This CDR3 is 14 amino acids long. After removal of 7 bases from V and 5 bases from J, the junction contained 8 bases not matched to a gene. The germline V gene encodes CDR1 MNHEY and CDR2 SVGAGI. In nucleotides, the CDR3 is TGTGCCAGCATCGCAACCGGGACAGGGGAGACCCAGTACTTC. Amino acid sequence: CASIATGTGETQYF.

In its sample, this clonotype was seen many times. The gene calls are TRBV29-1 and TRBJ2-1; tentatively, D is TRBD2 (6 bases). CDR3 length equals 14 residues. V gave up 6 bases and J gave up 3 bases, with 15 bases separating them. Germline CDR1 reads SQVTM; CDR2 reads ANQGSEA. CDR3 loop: CSVLWGLNYNEQFF. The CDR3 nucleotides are TGCAGCGTGCTCTGGGGACTCAACTACAATGAGCAGTTCTTC.

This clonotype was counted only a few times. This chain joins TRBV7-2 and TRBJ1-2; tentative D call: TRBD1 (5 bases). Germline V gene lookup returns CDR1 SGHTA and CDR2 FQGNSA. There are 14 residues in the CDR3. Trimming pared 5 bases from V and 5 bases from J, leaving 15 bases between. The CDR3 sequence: CASSRDQYDYGYTF. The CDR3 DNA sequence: TGTGCCAGCAGCCGGGACCAATATGATTATGGCTACACCTTC.

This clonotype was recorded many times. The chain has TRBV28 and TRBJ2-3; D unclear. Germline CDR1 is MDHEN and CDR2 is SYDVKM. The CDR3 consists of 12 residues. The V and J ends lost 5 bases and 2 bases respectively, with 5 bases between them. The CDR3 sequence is CASSLLTDTQYF. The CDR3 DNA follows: TGTGCCAGCAGTCTACTCACAGATACGCAGTATTTT.

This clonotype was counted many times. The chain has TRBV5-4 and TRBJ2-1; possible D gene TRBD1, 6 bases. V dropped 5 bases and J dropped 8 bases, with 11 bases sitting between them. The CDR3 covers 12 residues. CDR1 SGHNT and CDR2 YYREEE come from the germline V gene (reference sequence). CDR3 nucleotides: TGTGCCAGCAGTCCCGGGACATATGAGCAGTTCTTC. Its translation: CASSPGTYEQFF.

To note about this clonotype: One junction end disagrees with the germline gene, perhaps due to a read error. CDR3 protein: CASSPLAGAYNAQFF. CDR3 in DNA: TGTGCCAGCAGCCCACTAGCGGGAGCCTACAATGCGCAGTTCTTC. This rearrangement joins TRBV12-3 or TRBV12-4 to TRBJ2-1; TRBD2 matches 11 bases. There are 15 residues in the CDR3.

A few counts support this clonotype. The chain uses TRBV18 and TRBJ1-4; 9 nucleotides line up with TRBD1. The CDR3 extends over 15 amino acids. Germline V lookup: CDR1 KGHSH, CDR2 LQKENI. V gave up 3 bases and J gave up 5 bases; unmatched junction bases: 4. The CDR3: CASSPGQGLNEKLFF. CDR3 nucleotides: TGTGCCAGCTCACCGGGACAGGGCCTGAATGAAAAACTGTTTTTT. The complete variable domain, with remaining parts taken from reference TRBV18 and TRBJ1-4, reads NAGVMQNPRHLVRRRGQEARLRCSPMKGHSHVYWYRQLPEEGLKFMVYLQKENIIDESGMPKERFSAEFPKEGPSILRIQQVVRGDSAAYFCASSPGQGLNEKLFFGSGTQLSVL.

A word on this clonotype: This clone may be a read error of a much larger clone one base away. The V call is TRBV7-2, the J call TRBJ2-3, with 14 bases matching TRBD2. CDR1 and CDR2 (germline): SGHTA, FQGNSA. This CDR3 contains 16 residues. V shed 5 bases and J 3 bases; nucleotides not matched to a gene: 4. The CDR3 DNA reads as TGTGCCAGCAGCCGAGGGACTAGCGGGAGAACAGATACGCAGTATTTT. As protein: CASSRGTSGRTDTQYF. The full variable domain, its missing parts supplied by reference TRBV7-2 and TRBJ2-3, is GAGVSQSPSNKVTEKGKDVELRCDPISGHTALYWYRQSLGQGLEFLIYFQGNSAPDKSGLPSDRFSAERTGGSVSTLTIQRTQQEDSAVYLCASSRGTSGRTDTQYFGPGTRLTVL.

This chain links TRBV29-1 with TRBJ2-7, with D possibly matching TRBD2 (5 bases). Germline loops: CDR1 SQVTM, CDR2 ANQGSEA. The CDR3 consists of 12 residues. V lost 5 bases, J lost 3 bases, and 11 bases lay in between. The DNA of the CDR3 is TGCAGCGTTCACGACGGGGACTACGAGCAGTACTTC. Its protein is CSVHDGDYEQYF.

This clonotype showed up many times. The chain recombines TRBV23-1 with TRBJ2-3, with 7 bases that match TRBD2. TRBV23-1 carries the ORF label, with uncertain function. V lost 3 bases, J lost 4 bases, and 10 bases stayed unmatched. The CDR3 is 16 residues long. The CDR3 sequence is CASSHPGLPGADTQYF. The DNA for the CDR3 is TGCGCCAGCAGTCACCCGGGACTACCTGGCGCAGATACGCAGTATTTT.

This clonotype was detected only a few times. The CDR3 DNA is TGTGCCAGCAGGCTCCTTAGCACAGATACGCAGTATTTT. It codes for CASRLLSTDTQYF. The chain is built from TRBV12-3 or TRBV12-4 and TRBJ2-3, with no clear D. This CDR3 spans 13 amino acids. Trimming removed 6 bases at V and 0 bases at J, with 7 bases between.

In DNA form, the CDR3 reads TGTGCCAGCGGGAGGACTGACGAGCAGTACTTC. Its translation: CASGRTDEQYF. The rearrangement links TRBV2 to TRBJ2-7; tentative D call: TRBD2 (6 bases). CDR1 and CDR2 (germline): SNHLY, FYNNEI. V lost 8 bases, J lost 5 bases, and 10 bases lay in between. This CDR3 has 11 residues.

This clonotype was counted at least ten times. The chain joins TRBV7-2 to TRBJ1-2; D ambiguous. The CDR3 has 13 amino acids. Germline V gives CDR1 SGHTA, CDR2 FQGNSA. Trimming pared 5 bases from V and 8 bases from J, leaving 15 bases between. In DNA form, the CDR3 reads TGTGCCAGCAGCCAAGGACCCAACGGGGGCTACACCTTC. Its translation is CASSQGPNGGYTF. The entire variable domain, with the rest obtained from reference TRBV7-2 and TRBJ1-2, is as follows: GAGVSQSPSNKVTEKGKDVELRCDPISGHTALYWYRQSLGQGLEFLIYFQGNSAPDKSGLPSDRFSAERTGGSVSTLTIQRTQQEDSAVYLCASSQGPNGGYTFGSGTRLTVV.

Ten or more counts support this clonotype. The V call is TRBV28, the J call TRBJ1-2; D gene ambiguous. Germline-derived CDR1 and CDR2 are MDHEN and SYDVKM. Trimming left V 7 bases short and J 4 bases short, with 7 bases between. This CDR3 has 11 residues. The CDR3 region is CASMGPYGYTF. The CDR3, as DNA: TGTGCCAGCATGGGCCCCTATGGCTACACCTTC.

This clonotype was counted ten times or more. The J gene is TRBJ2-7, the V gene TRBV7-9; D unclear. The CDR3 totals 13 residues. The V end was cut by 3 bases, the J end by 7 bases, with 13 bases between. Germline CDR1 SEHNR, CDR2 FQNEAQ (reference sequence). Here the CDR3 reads CASSLDPFREQYF. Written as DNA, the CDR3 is TGTGCCAGCAGCTTGGACCCTTTTAGGGAGCAGTACTTC.

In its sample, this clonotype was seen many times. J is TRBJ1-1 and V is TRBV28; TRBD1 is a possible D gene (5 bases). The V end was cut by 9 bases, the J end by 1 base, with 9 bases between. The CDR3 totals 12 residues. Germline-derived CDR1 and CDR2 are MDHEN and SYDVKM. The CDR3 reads CASNGQNTEAFF. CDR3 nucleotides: TGTGCCAGTAATGGACAGAACACTGAAGCTTTCTTT.